This TCR beta chain was sequenced during a study of read filtering for tumor transcriptome and immune sequencing. Study summary: TCR-mapped reads were about 3.5 to 11 million with IR-seq versus roughly 75 to 1,300 with RNA-seq. Points from the study as a whole: Compared with RNA-seq, IR-seq gave much higher clonotype depth and reliability.

The library was built from roughly 400 ng RNA with molecular barcoded adaptors for alpha/delta and beta/gamma chains. MiXCR, run by TCRdb on the reads, gives a single entry per CDR3 protein. The data show more than 100,000 distinct CDR3 sequences, around 13% seen once. To note about this clonotype: Its specificity is unknown.

V was shortened by 5 bases and J by 1 base, with 14 bases between the two germline ends. The CDR3 consists of 15 residues. What was sequenced was a population of CD138-negative cells sorted from bone marrow. The receptor comes from a donor aged 40 or over with multiple myeloma. V gene TRBV12-3 or TRBV12-4 combines with J gene TRBJ1-1; D possibly corresponds to TRBD1 (6 bases). CDR3 sequence (DNA): TGTGCCAGCAGTCAGACGGGGGGCCGGAACACTGAAGCTTTCTTT. The encoded protein is CASSQTGGRNTEAFF.